This T cell receptor beta chain is drawn from a study of T-cell reconstitution after alpha-beta-depleted transplantation in children. Findings of the study overall: A year had passed since transplant, and T-cell counts and diversity by then came mostly from newly produced T cells. Surviving recipient cells, namely T cells and thymic progenitors, were the source of high day-60 TCRbeta diversity in some patients. Reports say that about two months after transplant, the alpha-beta T cells came out of several hundred graft clones that had expanded.

Germline trimming cut 6 bases from V and 3 bases from J; bases unmatched to any gene: 8. Germline V gives CDR1 DFQATT, CDR2 SNEGSKA (reference sequence). The CDR3 covers 13 residues. This sample's TCRbeta library carried unique molecular identifier barcodes. TCRdb analysed the PCR reads with MiXCR anew, one entry per CDR3 protein. The sample holds roughly 300,000 distinct CDR3 sequences, under 14% seen once. This clonotype was recorded many times. Its target is not known. The chain combines TRBV20-1 with TRBJ2-7, with TRBD1 identical over 7 bases. The clonotype was recovered from a male patient aged 2 to 9 who had a stem cell transplant for chronic granulomatous disease, so the T cells may come from the graft donor. The specimen comprised peripheral blood, sampled 180 days after TCRalphabeta/CD19-depleted stem cell transplant. The CDR3 DNA is TGCAGTGCAGTAACAGGGGCGGTCTACGAGCAGTACTTC. This translates into CSAVTGAVYEQYF.